This T cell receptor (beta chain) was captured by sequencing in a study of CD8+ T cells in alopecia areata. Study at large: Each day, treated patients took oral tofacitinib twice, at 5 to 10 mg per dose. Whole-study results and caveats: TCR sharing was clearer in mice than between patients, perhaps partly owing to patient HLA diversity.

RNA extraction and reverse transcription yielded cDNA as sequencing template. Here immunoSEQ multiplex PCR was the method, and the copy in TCRdb shows in-frame clones only, minus some. The sample holds about 180,000 clones; around 60% are singletons and the top ten take about 15%. Both peripheral blood and punch biopsies of lesional scalp skin were obtained from patients who had alopecia areata. PBMCs, the starting material, were the source of sorted CD4+ and CD8+ T cells. About this clone itself: Its cognate antigen is unknown.

Germline CDR1 reads SGHRS; CDR2 reads YFSETQ. The ends were cut back, 4 bases at V and 2 bases at J, with 12 bases in the middle. The CDR3 extends over 15 amino acids. The chain uses TRBV5-1 and TRBJ2-2, with D perhaps matching TRBD1 (6 bases). The sample in question was CD4+ T cells sorted from blood, obtained at week 0. This TCR came from a human donor with alopecia areata. CDR3 in DNA: TGCGCCAGCAGCCCCGGGACACCAAACACCGGGGAGCTGTTTTTT. Translation: CASSPGTPNTGELFF.